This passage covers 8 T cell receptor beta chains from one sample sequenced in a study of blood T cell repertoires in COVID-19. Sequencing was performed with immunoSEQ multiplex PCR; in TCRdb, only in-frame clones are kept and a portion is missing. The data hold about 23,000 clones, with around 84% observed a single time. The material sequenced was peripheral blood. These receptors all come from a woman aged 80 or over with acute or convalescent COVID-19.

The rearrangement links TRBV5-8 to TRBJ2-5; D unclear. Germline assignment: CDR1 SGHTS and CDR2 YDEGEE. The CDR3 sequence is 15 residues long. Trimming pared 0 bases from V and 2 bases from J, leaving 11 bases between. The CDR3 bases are TGTGCCAGCAGCTTGGGGAGTGCATATCAAGAGACCCAGTACTTC. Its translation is CASSLGSAYQETQYF.

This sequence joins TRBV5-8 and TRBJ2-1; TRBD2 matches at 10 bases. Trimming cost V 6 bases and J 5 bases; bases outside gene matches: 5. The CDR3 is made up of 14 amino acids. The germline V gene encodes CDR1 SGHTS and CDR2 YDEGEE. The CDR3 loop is CASNPGTSDNEQFF. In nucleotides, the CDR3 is TGTGCCAGCAACCCCGGGACTAGCGACAATGAGCAGTTCTTC.

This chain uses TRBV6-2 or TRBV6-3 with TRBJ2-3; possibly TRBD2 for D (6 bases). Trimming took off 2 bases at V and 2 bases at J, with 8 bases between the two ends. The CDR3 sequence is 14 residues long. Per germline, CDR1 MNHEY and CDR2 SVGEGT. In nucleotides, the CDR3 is TGTGCCAGCAGTTACACTAGCCCCACAGATACGCAGTATTTT. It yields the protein CASSYTSPTDTQYF.

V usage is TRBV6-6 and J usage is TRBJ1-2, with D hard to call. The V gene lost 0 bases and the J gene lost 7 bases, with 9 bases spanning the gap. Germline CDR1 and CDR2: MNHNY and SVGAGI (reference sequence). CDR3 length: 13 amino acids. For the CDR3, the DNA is TGTGCCAGCAGTTACTCGTCAGCAGGTGGCTACACCTTC. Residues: CASSYSSAGGYTF.

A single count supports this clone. CDR3 nucleotides: TGTGCCAGCAGTGTTAGCGGGGGACTTAAGGGTGAGCAGTTCTTC. Translated: CASSVSGGLKGEQFF. J is TRBJ2-1 and V is TRBV9; 9 bases line up with TRBD2. From germline, CDR1 is SGDLS and CDR2 YYNGEE. After removal of 5 bases from V and 9 bases from J, the junction contained 12 bases not matched to a gene. CDR3 length: 15 amino acids.

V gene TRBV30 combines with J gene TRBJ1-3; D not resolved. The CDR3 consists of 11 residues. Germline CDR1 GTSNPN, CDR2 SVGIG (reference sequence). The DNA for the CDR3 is TGTGCTCTCCTGTTCCTGAACACCATATATTTT. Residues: CALLFLNTIYF.

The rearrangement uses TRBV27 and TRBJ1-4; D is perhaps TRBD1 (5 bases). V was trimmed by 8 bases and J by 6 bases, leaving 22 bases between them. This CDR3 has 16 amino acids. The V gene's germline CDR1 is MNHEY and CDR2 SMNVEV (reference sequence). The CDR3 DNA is TGTGCCAGCTCACCGACGGCCAGGGTAGAGGATGAAAAACTGTTTTTT. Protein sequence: CASSPTARVEDEKLFF.

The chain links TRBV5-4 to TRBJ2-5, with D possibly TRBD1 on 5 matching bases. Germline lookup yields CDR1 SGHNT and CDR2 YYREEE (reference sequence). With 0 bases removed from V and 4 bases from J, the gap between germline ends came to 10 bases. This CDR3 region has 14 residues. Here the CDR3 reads CASSLGQRLETQYF. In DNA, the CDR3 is TGTGCCAGCAGCTTGGGACAGAGGCTAGAGACCCAGTACTTC.